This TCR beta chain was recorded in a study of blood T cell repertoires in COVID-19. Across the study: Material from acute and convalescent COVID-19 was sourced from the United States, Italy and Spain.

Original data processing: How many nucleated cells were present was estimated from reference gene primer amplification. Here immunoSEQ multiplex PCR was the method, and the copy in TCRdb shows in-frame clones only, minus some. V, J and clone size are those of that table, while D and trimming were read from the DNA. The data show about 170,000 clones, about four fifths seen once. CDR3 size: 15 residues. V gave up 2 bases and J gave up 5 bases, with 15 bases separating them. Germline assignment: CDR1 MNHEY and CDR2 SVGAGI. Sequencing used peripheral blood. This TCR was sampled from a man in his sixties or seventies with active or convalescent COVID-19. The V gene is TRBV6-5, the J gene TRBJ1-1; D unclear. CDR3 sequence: CASSYSPGLETEAFF. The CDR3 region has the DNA TGTGCCAGCAGTTACAGTCCGGGGTTGGAGACTGAAGCTTTCTTT.